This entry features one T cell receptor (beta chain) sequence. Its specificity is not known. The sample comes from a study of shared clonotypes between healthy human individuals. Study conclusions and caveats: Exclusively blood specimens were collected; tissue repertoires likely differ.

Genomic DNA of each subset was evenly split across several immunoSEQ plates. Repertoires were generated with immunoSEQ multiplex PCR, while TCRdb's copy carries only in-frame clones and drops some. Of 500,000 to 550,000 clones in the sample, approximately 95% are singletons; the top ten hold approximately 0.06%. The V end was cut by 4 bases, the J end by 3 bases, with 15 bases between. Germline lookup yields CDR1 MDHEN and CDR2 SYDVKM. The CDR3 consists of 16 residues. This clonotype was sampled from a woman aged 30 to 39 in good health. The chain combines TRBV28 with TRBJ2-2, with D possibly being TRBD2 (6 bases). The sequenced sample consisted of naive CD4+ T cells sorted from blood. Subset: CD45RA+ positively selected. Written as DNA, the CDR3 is TGTGCCAGCAGTTCCGGGGGAGAGCTTTACACCGGGGAGCTGTTTTTT. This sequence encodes CASSSGGELYTGELFF.